These T cell receptor beta chains were read from a single sample in a study of spatial heterogeneity in lung cancer. TCRdb reanalysed the 5' RACE reads using MiXCR and keeps one entry per CDR3 protein. Here the sample spans some 6,500 distinct CDR3 sequences, 9.1% being singletons. The sequencing here drew on lung tumor tissue, taken at surgery. Receptors were obtained from a female donor with early-stage non-small cell lung cancer. The CDR3 runs from the conserved cysteine through the conserved F or W. A D gene is named only where the DNA matches it firmly. The size of a clone is reported for some rows only, either as once, few or many, or as a class for expanded clones.

abundance: medium-sized
v_gene: TRBV27
j_gene: TRBJ2-7
d_gene: TRBD2
CDR3nt: TGTGCCAGCAGACAAGAACTAGCGGGGGTAACCTACGAGCAGTACTTC
CDR3aa: CASRQELAGVTYEQYF

abundance: many
v_gene: TRBV29-1
j_gene: TRBJ1-3
d_gene: -
CDR3nt: TGCAGCGTGCGACAGGCAGCAAGCTCTGGAAACACCATATATTTT
CDR3aa: CSVRQAASSGNTIYF

abundance: large
v_gene: TRBV6-5
j_gene: TRBJ1-5
d_gene: -
CDR3nt: TGTGCCAGCAGTCAATCAAATCAGCCCCAGCATTTT
CDR3aa: CASSQSNQPQHF

abundance: -
v_gene: TRBV4-1
j_gene: TRBJ1-1
d_gene: -
CDR3nt: TGCGCCAGCAGCCAAGAGATTACCAGGAGAAACACTGAAGCTTTCTTT
CDR3aa: CASSQEITRRNTEAFF

abundance: few
v_gene: TRBV28
j_gene: TRBJ1-5
d_gene: -
CDR3nt: TGTGCCAGCAGTTCCCCGGGCCCCAACAATCAGCCCCAGCATTTT
CDR3aa: CASSSPGPNNQPQHF

abundance: many
v_gene: TRBV20-1
j_gene: TRBJ2-3
d_gene: -
CDR3nt: TGCAGTGCTAGCCTCGGGACCGCAAGGAACACAGATACGCAGTATTTT
CDR3aa: CSASLGTARNTDTQYF

abundance: many
v_gene: TRBV3-2
j_gene: TRBJ2-1
d_gene: -
CDR3nt: TGTGCCAGCAGCCACCCGAAGGGGACAGGGGACCACAATGAGCAGTTCTTC
CDR3aa: CASSHPKGTGDHNEQFF

abundance: many
v_gene: TRBV20-1
j_gene: TRBJ1-2
d_gene: -
CDR3nt: TGCAGTGCTATGGACAGATCTAACTATGGCTACACCTTC
CDR3aa: CSAMDRSNYGYTF

abundance: few
v_gene: TRBV5-5
j_gene: TRBJ1-1
d_gene: -
CDR3nt: TGTGCCAGCAGCTTTACAGGGATGAACACTGAAGCTTTCTTT
CDR3aa: CASSFTGMNTEAFF

abundance: few
v_gene: TRBV10-3
j_gene: TRBJ2-3
d_gene: -
CDR3nt: TGTGCCATCAGTGTACAGGGAGGGACAGATACGCAGTATTTT
CDR3aa: CAISVQGGTDTQYF

abundance: many
v_gene: TRBV2
j_gene: TRBJ2-7
d_gene: -
CDR3nt: TGTGCCAGCAGGGACACCCTTCCCGACGAGCAGTACTTC
CDR3aa: CASRDTLPDEQYF

abundance: medium-sized
v_gene: TRBV20-1
j_gene: TRBJ2-1
d_gene: -
CDR3nt: TGCAGTGCCTTAGAAAGCGGCGGATGGAATGAGCAGTTCTTC
CDR3aa: CSALESGGWNEQFF

abundance: medium-sized
v_gene: TRBV2
j_gene: TRBJ2-1
d_gene: TRBD2
CDR3nt: TGTGCCAGCAGTGGGACTAGCGAGTACAATGAGCAGTTCTTC
CDR3aa: CASSGTSEYNEQFF

abundance: medium-sized
v_gene: TRBV7-2
j_gene: TRBJ1-1
d_gene: -
CDR3nt: TGTGCCAGCAGCCGGCTAGCCATGAACACTGAAGCTTTCTTT
CDR3aa: CASSRLAMNTEAFF

abundance: many
v_gene: TRBV25-1
j_gene: TRBJ2-7
d_gene: -
CDR3nt: TGTGCCAGCAGTGACCTAAACCCAGGTACTACCTACGAGCAGTACTTC
CDR3aa: CASSDLNPGTTYEQYF

abundance: many
v_gene: TRBV3-1
j_gene: TRBJ2-6
d_gene: TRBD1
CDR3nt: TGTGCCAGCAGCCAAGACTCCCGACAGGGGGGAATCTCTGGGGCCAACGTCCTGACTTTC
CDR3aa: CASSQDSRQGGISGANVLTF

abundance: many
v_gene: TRBV4-2
j_gene: TRBJ2-7
d_gene: TRBD1
CDR3nt: TGTGCCAGCACCTCGGACAGGGGCTACGAGCAGTACTTC
CDR3aa: CASTSDRGYEQYF

abundance: large
v_gene: TRBV20-1
j_gene: TRBJ2-3
d_gene: TRBD1
CDR3nt: TGCAGTGCAAGTGGACAGGGGAGCACAGATACGCAGTATTTT
CDR3aa: CSASGQGSTDTQYF

abundance: many
v_gene: TRBV10-2
j_gene: TRBJ2-7
d_gene: TRBD2
CDR3nt: TGCGCCAGCACCCCGGGCAGCGGGGGGACCTACGAGCAGTACTTC
CDR3aa: CASTPGSGGTYEQYF

abundance: many
v_gene: TRBV2
j_gene: TRBJ2-1
d_gene: -
CDR3nt: TGTGCCAGCAGTGGGGCCCCCGGGGCCGATGAGCAGTTCTTC
CDR3aa: CASSGAPGADEQFF

abundance: many
v_gene: TRBV10-3
j_gene: TRBJ1-6
d_gene: -
CDR3nt: TGTGCCATCAGTACAGGGTCCTATAATTCACCCCTCCACTTT
CDR3aa: CAISTGSYNSPLHF

abundance: many
v_gene: TRBV5-1
j_gene: TRBJ2-3
d_gene: TRBD2
CDR3nt: TGCGCCAGCAGTTCTAGCGGGGGGGAAGATACGCAGTATTTT
CDR3aa: CASSSSGGEDTQYF

abundance: once
v_gene: TRBV2
j_gene: TRBJ2-2
d_gene: -
CDR3nt: TGTGCCAGCAGCTTTGTCGGGGCCGGGGAGCTGTTTTTT
CDR3aa: CASSFVGAGELFF

abundance: few
v_gene: TRBV5-1
j_gene: TRBJ1-5
d_gene: -
CDR3nt: TGCGCCAGCAGCACCGACAACAATCAGCCCCAGCATTTT
CDR3aa: CASSTDNNQPQHF

abundance: few
v_gene: TRBV11-1
j_gene: TRBJ2-7
d_gene: TRBD1
CDR3nt: TGTGCCAGCAGCTCGACAGGGCGGGCCTACGAGCAGTACTTC
CDR3aa: CASSSTGRAYEQYF

abundance: medium-sized
v_gene: TRBV6-1
j_gene: TRBJ1-5
d_gene: -
CDR3nt: TGTGCCAGCAGTGAAGCGCTACAGGGTAATCAGCCCCAGCATTTT
CDR3aa: CASSEALQGNQPQHF

abundance: -
v_gene: TRBV12-3/TRBV12-4
j_gene: TRBJ1-1
d_gene: -
CDR3nt: TGTGCCAGCAGCTCGGGACTAGCGGGGACTGAAGCTTTCTTT
CDR3aa: CASSSGLAGTEAFF

abundance: many
v_gene: TRBV6-2/TRBV6-3
j_gene: TRBJ2-2
d_gene: TRBD2
CDR3nt: TGTGCCAGCCTCTTCGGGGGGGCCCCCGGGAGCATTAGCGGGGAGCTGTTTTTT
CDR3aa: CASLFGGAPGSISGELFF

abundance: -
v_gene: TRBV7-8
j_gene: TRBJ1-1
d_gene: -
CDR3nt: TGTGCCAGCAGCTTAGATAAGAACACTGAAGCTTTCTTT
CDR3aa: CASSLDKNTEAFF

abundance: medium-sized
v_gene: TRBV12-3/TRBV12-4
j_gene: TRBJ2-1
d_gene: TRBD2
CDR3nt: TGTGCCAGCAGATCCCGTCCCCTAGCGGGGGACTACAATGAGCAGTTCTTC
CDR3aa: CASRSRPLAGDYNEQFF

abundance: many
v_gene: TRBV20-1
j_gene: TRBJ1-6
d_gene: -
CDR3nt: TGCAGTGCTCACCAGGGGACCTCCTATAATTCACCCCTCCACTTT
CDR3aa: CSAHQGTSYNSPLHF

abundance: medium-sized
v_gene: TRBV28
j_gene: TRBJ1-5
d_gene: -
CDR3nt: TGTGCCAGCAGTTTTGTTGCCCAAAGGGGATCTTCTCAGCCCCAGCATTTT
CDR3aa: CASSFVAQRGSSQPQHF

abundance: many
v_gene: TRBV6-5
j_gene: TRBJ2-7
d_gene: -
CDR3nt: TGTGCCACCCAGGGGGGAAAGAGCGAGCAGTACTTC
CDR3aa: CATQGGKSEQYF

abundance: many
v_gene: TRBV11-2
j_gene: TRBJ1-1
d_gene: -
CDR3nt: TGTGCCAGCAGCTTAGGCGGCGGAGGACTAAACACTGAAGCTTTCTTT
CDR3aa: CASSLGGGGLNTEAFF

abundance: medium-sized
v_gene: TRBV29-1
j_gene: TRBJ1-1
d_gene: -
CDR3nt: TGCAGCGTTGATGGGTTCAGGTCTAGGATAGGGAACACTGAAGCTTTCTTT
CDR3aa: CSVDGFRSRIGNTEAFF

abundance: few
v_gene: TRBV6-5
j_gene: TRBJ2-3
d_gene: -
CDR3nt: TGTGCCAGCTGGAGTAACAGGGAGGGGACGCAGTATTTT
CDR3aa: CASWSNREGTQYF

abundance: many
v_gene: TRBV20-1
j_gene: TRBJ2-2
d_gene: -
CDR3nt: TGCAGTGCCTACGGGACAAACACCGGGGAGCTGTTTTTT
CDR3aa: CSAYGTNTGELFF

abundance: many
v_gene: TRBV5-1
j_gene: TRBJ2-3
d_gene: -
CDR3nt: TGCGCCAGCAGCTTGGGTTCAACCACCTATACGCAGTATTTT
CDR3aa: CASSLGSTTYTQYF

abundance: -
v_gene: TRBV20-1
j_gene: TRBJ2-3
d_gene: TRBD2
CDR3nt: TGCAGTGTTGGGCTAGCGGGGAACACAGATACGCAGTATTTT
CDR3aa: CSVGLAGNTDTQYF

abundance: medium-sized
v_gene: TRBV7-2
j_gene: TRBJ1-5
d_gene: -
CDR3nt: TGTGCCAGCAGCTTCCATGAGGGGAATCAGCCCCAGCATTTT
CDR3aa: CASSFHEGNQPQHF

abundance: medium-sized
v_gene: TRBV10-3
j_gene: TRBJ1-1
d_gene: TRBD1
CDR3nt: TGTGCCATTTCGGACAGGGCGAACACTGAAGCTTTCTTT
CDR3aa: CAISDRANTEAFF

abundance: many
v_gene: TRBV28
j_gene: TRBJ2-3
d_gene: -
CDR3nt: TGTGCCAGCAGCTCGGGGGCTCGGACAGATACGCAGTATTTT
CDR3aa: CASSSGARTDTQYF

abundance: many
v_gene: TRBV12-3/TRBV12-4
j_gene: TRBJ1-1
d_gene: TRBD1
CDR3nt: TGTGCCAGCAGTTCATCCGGGACAGCGAACACTGAAGCTTTCTTT
CDR3aa: CASSSSGTANTEAFF

abundance: -
v_gene: TRBV3-1
j_gene: TRBJ2-5
d_gene: -
CDR3nt: TGTGCCAGCAGCTACCCCCGGGACTCGGGGGAGACCCAGTACTTC
CDR3aa: CASSYPRDSGETQYF

abundance: many
v_gene: TRBV11-2
j_gene: TRBJ2-1
d_gene: TRBD2
CDR3nt: TGTGCCAGCAGCTTAGGAAGCGGGGCGTACAATGAGCAGTTCTTC
CDR3aa: CASSLGSGAYNEQFF

abundance: many
v_gene: TRBV6-2/TRBV6-3
j_gene: TRBJ2-1
d_gene: TRBD2
CDR3nt: TGTGCCAGCAGTTACTCGGCGCGGGGGGGAGGTGAGCAGTTCTTC
CDR3aa: CASSYSARGGGEQFF

abundance: large
v_gene: TRBV6-2/TRBV6-3
j_gene: TRBJ1-5
d_gene: -
CDR3nt: TGTGCCAGCAGAGATAGCGGTCAGCCCCAGCATTTT
CDR3aa: CASRDSGQPQHF

abundance: medium-sized
v_gene: TRBV20-1
j_gene: TRBJ1-5
d_gene: TRBD1
CDR3nt: TGCAGTGCCCAGAGGACAGGTAGCAATCAGCCCCAGCATTTT
CDR3aa: CSAQRTGSNQPQHF

abundance: medium-sized
v_gene: TRBV20-1
j_gene: TRBJ2-7
d_gene: -
CDR3nt: TGCAGTGCTAGAGAGAAACAGTCCCTATACGAGCAGTACTTC
CDR3aa: CSAREKQSLYEQYF

abundance: many
v_gene: TRBV7-2
j_gene: TRBJ1-5
d_gene: TRBD1
CDR3nt: TGTGCCAGCAGCCTACGGACAGGACCCAATCAGCCCCAGCATTTT
CDR3aa: CASSLRTGPNQPQHF